A single sample gave rise to the 10 T cell receptor beta chains below, sequenced in a study of T cell repertoires in ileal Crohn's disease. Sequencing was performed with immunoSEQ multiplex PCR; in TCRdb, only in-frame clones are kept and a portion is missing. The sample contains fewer than 20,000 clones, around 90% of which appear only once. The time point: inflamed ileum from the surgical specimen. The sample consisted of ileal tissue. All receptors come from an adult with Crohn's disease.

The chain combines TRBV19 with TRBJ2-5; 8 bases are a match to TRBD1. Germline V gene lookup returns CDR1 LNHDA and CDR2 SQIVND (reference sequence). Trimming removed 6 bases from V and 5 bases from J; junction bases left unmatched: 8. This CDR3 is built from 14 residues. The CDR3 reads CASRGTGWPETQYF. Here the CDR3 DNA reads TGTGCCAGTAGGGGGACAGGCTGGCCGGAGACCCAGTACTTC.

The V gene is TRBV9, the J gene TRBJ2-1; 9 bases line up with TRBD2. J was trimmed by 6 bases and V by 3 bases; bases with no gene match: 4. Germline V CDR1 and CDR2: SGDLS, YYNGEE. The CDR3 sequence is 14 residues long. The CDR3 DNA is TGTGCCAGCAGCGAGGGACTAGCCGCCAATGAGCAGTTCTTC. Translation: CASSEGLAANEQFF.

The chain employs TRBV7-9 and TRBJ1-1; 8 positions agree with TRBD1. Germline V gene sequence: CDR1 SEHNR, CDR2 FQNEAQ (reference sequence). This CDR3 contains 15 residues. V gave up 1 base and J gave up 8 bases; unmatched junction bases: 9. CDR3 bases: TGTGCCAGCAGCTTAGTTCCGCCGGGACAGGTAGAAGCTTTCTTT. Its protein is CASSLVPPGQVEAFF.

V is TRBV6-4 and J is TRBJ2-2, with unresolved D. Germline lookup yields CDR1 MRHNA and CDR2 SNTAGT. Trimming pared 4 bases from V and 2 bases from J, leaving 8 bases between. CDR3 length: 14 amino acids. CDR3 in DNA: TGTGCCAGCAGTGTTAATCTTAACACCGGGGAGCTGTTTTTT. It translates to CASSVNLNTGELFF.

In its sample, this clone was seen once. The V call is TRBV7-3, the J call TRBJ2-7; 7 positions agree with TRBD1. CDR1 and CDR2 from the germline V gene are SGHTA and FQGTGA. Losses at the gene ends were 5 bases for V and 3 bases for J; bases not matched to a gene: 7. The CDR3 has 14 residues. CDR3 loop: CASSETGSGYEQYF. The CDR3 region has the DNA TGTGCCAGCAGCGAGACAGGGTCTGGCTACGAGCAGTACTTC.

The sample holds a few counts of this clone. The junction shows a germline mismatch at one end, possibly a read error. DNA of the CDR3: TGTGCCAGCAGTTTGGCTCGCAATGAGCAGTTCTTC. Amino acids: CASSLARNEQFF. The chain recombines TRBV5-6 with TRBJ2-1; D not resolved. Germline CDR1 reads SGHDT; CDR2 reads YYEEEE. The CDR3 covers 12 residues.

This clone came up once. This chain links TRBV7-8 with TRBJ2-7; D is possibly TRBD2 (5 bases). CDR3 size: 11 residues. The germline gives CDR1 SGHVS, CDR2 FQNEAQ. V dropped 5 bases and J dropped 7 bases, with 9 bases sitting between them. The CDR3 DNA reads as TGTGCCAGCAGCCGGACTGGGGAGCAGTACTTC. The encoded protein is CASSRTGEQYF.

The genes are TRBV2 and TRBJ2-3; no definite D call. The CDR3 has 13 amino acids. Germline lookup yields CDR1 SNHLY and CDR2 FYNNEI. V shed 7 bases and J shed 2 bases, with 10 bases lying between them. CDR3 protein: CASIDGTTDTQYF. The CDR3 bases are TGTGCCAGCATAGACGGAACCACAGATACGCAGTATTTT.

This rearrangement joins TRBV11-2 to TRBJ2-3; weak D call: TRBD2 (6 bases). This CDR3 is built from 14 residues. The V gene's germline CDR1 is SGHAT and CDR2 FQNNGV. V was clipped by 1 base and J by 2 bases, with 7 bases between them. The chain's CDR3 is CASSLGTNTDTQYF. CDR3 coding DNA: TGTGCCAGCAGCTTAGGGACTAACACAGATACGCAGTATTTT.

The chain joins TRBV7-9 to TRBJ2-7; maybe TRBD1 (6 bases). The CDR3 contains 13 residues. Germline V lookup: CDR1 SEHNR, CDR2 FQNEAQ (reference sequence). The germline V and J ends were trimmed by 5 bases and 3 bases, with 11 bases remaining between them. CDR3 coding DNA: TGTGCCAGCAGCCCTGGACAGCTCTACGAGCAGTACTTC. It encodes CASSPGQLYEQYF.